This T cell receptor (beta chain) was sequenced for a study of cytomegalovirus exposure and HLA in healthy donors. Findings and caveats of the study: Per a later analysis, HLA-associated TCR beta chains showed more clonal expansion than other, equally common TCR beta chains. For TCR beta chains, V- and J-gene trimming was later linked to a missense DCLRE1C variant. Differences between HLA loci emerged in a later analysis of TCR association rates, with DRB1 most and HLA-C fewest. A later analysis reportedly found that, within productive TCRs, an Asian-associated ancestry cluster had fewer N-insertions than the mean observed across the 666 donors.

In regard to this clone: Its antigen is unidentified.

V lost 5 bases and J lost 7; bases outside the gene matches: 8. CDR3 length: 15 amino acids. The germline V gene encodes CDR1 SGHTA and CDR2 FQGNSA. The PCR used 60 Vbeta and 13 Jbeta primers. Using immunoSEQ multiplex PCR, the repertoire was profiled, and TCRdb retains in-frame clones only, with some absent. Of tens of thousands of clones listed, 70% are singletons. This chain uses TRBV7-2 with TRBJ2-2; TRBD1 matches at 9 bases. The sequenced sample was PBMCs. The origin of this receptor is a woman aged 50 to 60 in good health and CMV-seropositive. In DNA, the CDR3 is TGTGCCAGCAGCCCCAGACAGGGGGGAAACGGGGAGCTGTTTTTT. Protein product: CASSPRQGGNGELFF.